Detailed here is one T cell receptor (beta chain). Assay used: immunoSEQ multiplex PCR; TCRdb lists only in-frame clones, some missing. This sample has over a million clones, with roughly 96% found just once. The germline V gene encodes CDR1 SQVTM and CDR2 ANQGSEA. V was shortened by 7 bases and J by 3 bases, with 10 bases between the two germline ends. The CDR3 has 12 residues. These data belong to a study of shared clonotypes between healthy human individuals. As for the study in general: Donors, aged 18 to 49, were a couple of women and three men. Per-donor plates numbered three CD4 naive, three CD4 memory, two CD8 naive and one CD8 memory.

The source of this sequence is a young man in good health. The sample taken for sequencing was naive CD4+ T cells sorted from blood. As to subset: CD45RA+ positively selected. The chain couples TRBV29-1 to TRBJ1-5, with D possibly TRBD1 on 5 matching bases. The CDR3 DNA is TGCAGCGGCGGGGGTGTCAATCAGCCCCAGCATTTT. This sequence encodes CSGGGVNQPQHF.